This T cell receptor (beta chain) derives from a study of beta chain features in type 1 diabetes. Study details: Sorted cells, some 110 million in number, were examined across all samples.

TCRB transcripts that were expressed got sequenced, as all of the isolated RNA had been reverse transcribed. The repertoire was sequenced with immunoSEQ multiplex PCR; TCRdb's copy has only in-frame clones and lacks some. The sample holds 220,000 or so clones; roughly 70% are singletons and the top ten take around 0.05%. Germline lookup yields CDR1 PRHDT and CDR2 FYEKMQ (reference sequence). V lost 5 bases, J lost 2 bases, and 10 bases lay in between. The CDR3 consists of 15 residues. This chain uses TRBV13 with TRBJ2-6; D remains ambiguous. The receptor comes from a man aged 25-45 years in good health. Sequenced: naive CD4+ T cells from blood. The chain's CDR3 is CASSRDETGANVLTF. CDR3 DNA sequence: TGTGCCAGCAGCCGAGATGAAACTGGGGCCAACGTCCTGACTTTC. Filled out from reference TRBV13 and TRBJ2-6, the complete variable domain reads AAGVIQSPRHLIKEKRETATLKCYPIPRHDTVYWYQQGPGQDPQFLISFYEKMQSDKGSIPDRFSAQQFSDYHSELNMSSLELGDSALYFCASSRDETGANVLTFGAGSRLTVL.